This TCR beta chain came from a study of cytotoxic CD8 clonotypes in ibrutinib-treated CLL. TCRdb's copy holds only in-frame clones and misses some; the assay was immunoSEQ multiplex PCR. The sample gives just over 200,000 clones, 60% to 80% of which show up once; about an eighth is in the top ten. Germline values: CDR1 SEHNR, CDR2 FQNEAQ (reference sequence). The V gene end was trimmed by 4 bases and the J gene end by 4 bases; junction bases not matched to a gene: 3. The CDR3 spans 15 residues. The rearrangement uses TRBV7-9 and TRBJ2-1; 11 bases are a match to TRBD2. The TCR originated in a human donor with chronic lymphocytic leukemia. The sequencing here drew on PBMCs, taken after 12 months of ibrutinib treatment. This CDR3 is CASSSGLAEYNEQFF. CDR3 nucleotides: TGTGCCAGCAGCTCGGGACTAGCGGAGTACAATGAGCAGTTCTTC.